Presented here are 14 T cell receptor beta chains from one specimen sequenced in a study of OX40 agonist ivuxolimab in advanced cancers. Method: immunoSEQ multiplex PCR; TCRdb's copy keeps in-frame clones and lacks some. The sample gives some 82,000 clones, roughly nine tenths of which show up once; 2.3% is in the top ten. Sample: CD4+ or CD8+ T cells sorted from blood, taken in a trial of the OX40 agonist ivuxolimab. Receptors originate from an adult with an advanced solid tumor such as melanoma, head and neck, liver or kidney cancer.

DNA of the CDR3: TGTGCCTGGAGGGACGACAGGTCTTACTACGAGCAGTACTTC. This gives the protein CAWRDDRSYYEQYF. J is TRBJ2-7 and V is TRBV30, with a possible D match to TRBD1 (6 bases). CDR1 is GTSNPN and CDR2 is SVGIG in the germline V gene (reference sequence). This CDR3 has 14 amino acids. V lost 3 bases and J lost 3, with 15 bases in between.

This clone was detected only a few times. The gene calls are TRBV6-1 and TRBJ2-7, with D uncertain. CDR1 is MNHNS, CDR2 SASEGT, per germline. V lost 5 bases to trimming and J lost 7 bases, with 9 bases between them. The CDR3 is made up of 11 amino acids. DNA of the CDR3: TGTGCCAGCAGTTCGTACGGGGAGCAGTACTTC. This gives the protein CASSSYGEQYF.

The chain joins TRBV7-9 to TRBJ2-7; 8 bases are a match to TRBD2. The CDR3 sequence is 16 residues long. Germline values: CDR1 SEHNR, CDR2 FQNEAQ (reference sequence). Trimming at V came to 7 bases and at J to 7 bases, leaving 18 bases not matched to a gene. The chain's CDR3 is CASTPALTSGLGEQYF. CDR3 nucleotide sequence: TGTGCCAGCACCCCCGCCCTTACTAGCGGATTAGGGGAGCAGTACTTC.

This chain connects TRBV5-4 to TRBJ1-2; D is perhaps TRBD1 (6 bases). CDR3 length equals 16 residues. Germline values: CDR1 SGHNT, CDR2 YYREEE (reference sequence). The V end was cut by 4 bases, the J end by 8 bases, with 24 bases between. CDR3 sequence reads: CASSPGGGKGRGGYTF. CDR3 sequence (DNA): TGTGCCAGCAGCCCCGGGGGGGGCAAAGGTAGAGGCGGCTACACCTTC. Drawing the rest from reference TRBV5-4 and TRBJ1-2, the complete variable domain is ETGVTQSPTHLIKTRGQQVTLRCSSQSGHNTVSWYQQALGQGPQFIFQYYREEENGRGNFPPRFSGLQFPNYSSELNVNALELDDSALYLCASSPGGGKGRGGYTFGSGTRLTVV.

The chain carries TRBV19 and TRBJ1-5; unclear D gene. The germline CDR1 and CDR2 sequences are LNHDA and SQIVND (reference sequence). V lost 6 bases and J lost 9, with 15 bases in between. The CDR3 has 13 amino acids. CDR3 sequence (DNA): TGTGCCAGTAGCGACATGGATCTGGGGCCCCAGCATTTT. This translates into CASSDMDLGPQHF.

The chain joins TRBV28 to TRBJ1-1; TRBD1 agrees at 9 bases. This CDR3 contains 14 residues. The germline V gene encodes CDR1 MDHEN and CDR2 SYDVKM. Trimming took 5 bases from V and 1 from J; bases not matched to a gene: 2. The CDR3 coding sequence is TGTGCCAGCAGTAGGGGACAGGGGAACACTGAAGCTTTCTTT. Translation: CASSRGQGNTEAFF.

The rearrangement links TRBV27 to TRBJ2-7; D remains unclear. The CDR3 loop spans 14 amino acids. The germline V and J ends were trimmed by 4 bases and 4 bases, with 14 bases remaining between them. The germline CDR1 and CDR2 sequences are MNHEY and SMNVEV (reference sequence). The CDR3 protein is CASSSKAPRYEQYF. The CDR3 DNA sequence: TGTGCCAGCAGTTCTAAAGCCCCGAGGTACGAGCAGTACTTC.

The chain joins TRBV5-1 to TRBJ1-5; D might be TRBD1 (6 bases). Trimming pared 0 bases from V and 8 bases from J, leaving 15 bases between. Looked up from germline, CDR1 is SGHRS and CDR2 is YFSETQ. The CDR3 is 15 amino acids. For the CDR3, the DNA is TGCGCCAGCAGCTTGGGACAGGCTTTAATTGAGCCCCAGCATTTT. Its translation is CASSLGQALIEPQHF.

This clone appeared once. This rearrangement joins TRBV6-5 to TRBJ1-2, with D unclear. The V gene's germline CDR1 is MNHEY and CDR2 SVGAGI. V lost 6 bases to trimming and J lost 6 bases, with 11 bases between them. The CDR3 runs to 12 residues. As DNA, the CDR3 is TGTGCCAGCAGAATTCCTGGAGATGGCTACACCTTC. It specifies CASRIPGDGYTF.

The CDR3: CASSESGQASSFYGYTF. In DNA, the CDR3 is TGTGCCAGCAGTGAATCCGGACAGGCTTCCAGTTTTTATGGCTACACCTTC. J is TRBJ1-2 and V is TRBV6-1; 7 bases are shared with TRBD1. CDR1 is MNHNS, CDR2 SASEGT, per germline. This CDR3 is built from 17 residues. V lost 2 bases to trimming and J lost 5 bases; unmatched junction nucleotides: 14.

The chain combines TRBV28 with TRBJ1-1; D is ambiguous. This CDR3 region has 13 residues. Trimming took 7 bases from V and 0 from J, leaving 9 bases between them. The germline V gene has CDR1 MDHEN and CDR2 SYDVKM. The CDR3 DNA is TGTGCCAGCAATCAGGTTTTGAACACTGAAGCTTTCTTT. This sequence encodes CASNQVLNTEAFF. Looking up the rest from reference TRBV28 and TRBJ1-1 gives the full variable domain: DVKVTQSSRYLVKRTGEKVFLECVQDMDHENMFWYRQDPGLGLRLIYFSYDVKMKEKGDIPEGYSVSREKKERFSLILESASTNQTSMYLCASNQVLNTEAFFGQGTRLTVV.

The chain joins TRBV5-1 to TRBJ2-5; 9 nucleotides line up with TRBD1. V shed 5 bases and J 1 base; nucleotides not matched to a gene: 3. CDR3 length: 14 residues. CDR1 and CDR2 (germline): SGHRS, YFSETQ. The CDR3 sequence: CASSLTGGQETQYF. The CDR3 nucleotides read TGCGCCAGCAGTTTGACAGGGGGCCAAGAGACCCAGTACTTC. Variable domain in full (rest from reference TRBV5-1 and TRBJ2-5): KAGVTQTPRYLIKTRGQQVTLSCSPISGHRSVSWYQQTPGQGLQFLFEYFSETQRNKGNFPGRFSGRQFSNSRSEMNVSTLELGDSALYLCASSLTGGQETQYFGPGTRLLVL.

This clone came up once. V and J are TRBV6-4 and TRBJ2-3; 8 nucleotides line up with TRBD2. CDR1 is MRHNA and CDR2 is SNTAGT in the germline V gene. CDR3 length equals 16 residues. The V and J ends lost 0 bases and 3 bases, in that order; junction bases with no gene match: 5. For the CDR3, the DNA is TGTGCCAGCAGTGACTCAGCGGGAGTTTTAACAGATACGCAGTATTTT. Translating it yields CASSDSAGVLTDTQYF.

The chain uses TRBV4-1 and TRBJ2-6, with TRBD1 matching 10 bases. The CDR3 is made up of 18 amino acids. Per germline, CDR1 MGHRA and CDR2 YSYEKL. The V segment lost 2 bases and the J segment 3 bases; nucleotides outside the gene matches: 7. The CDR3 DNA reads as TGCGCCAGCAGCCAAACCGGGACAGGGGATTTTGGGGCCAACGTCCTGACTTTC. This translates into CASSQTGTGDFGANVLTF.